This record looks at one T cell receptor beta chain sequence and its context. The target antigen is unknown. Produced via immunoSEQ multiplex PCR; TCRdb's table is partial and in-frame only. The data contain around 2,000 clones, roughly 19% of them seen just once; the ten biggest clones take up over 9.5%. The data belong to a study of T cells in localized non-small cell lung cancer. CDR1 MNHGY and CDR2 SAAAGT come from the germline V gene. With 4 bases removed from V and 5 bases from J, the gap between germline ends came to 17 bases. CDR3 length equals 15 residues. Study-level findings and limits: Sequencing, confined to only one tumor region, leaves heterogeneity possible. In adjacent lung appeared a median 57 of the top 100 tumor clones. An association was observed between higher blood T cell density and longer overall survival. Highest T cell clonality was seen in uninvolved adjacent lung, surpassing that measured in tumor.

The sequencing used lung tumor tissue, collected before any cancer treatment. This receptor was taken from a man aged 35-69 years with stage I squamous cell lung carcinoma. The chain carries TRBV6-8 and TRBJ2-5; the D gene is possibly TRBD2 (6 bases). CDR3 nucleotides: TGTGCCAGCAGTTCTGTGGGGGGAGCACTCGAGACCCAGTACTTC. Translated: CASSSVGGALETQYF.